Each of the 27 T cell receptor beta chains below was sequenced from the same sample in a study of cytomegalovirus exposure and HLA in healthy donors. Researchers ran the PCR with 60 Vbeta and 13 Jbeta primers. Produced via immunoSEQ multiplex PCR; TCRdb's table is partial and in-frame only. The profile shows about 95,000 clones, about four fifths of them singletons. The material sequenced was PBMCs. Every receptor here comes from a woman aged 70 to 79 in good health and CMV-seropositive.

V gene TRBV7-3 combines with J gene TRBJ2-2, with D unclear. CDR1 and CDR2 (germline): SGHTA, FQGTGA. The CDR3 is 15 amino acids. Trimming took 4 bases from V and 0 from J, leaving 9 bases between them. In nucleotides, the CDR3 is TGTGCCAGCAGCTCGCAACTTTCGAACACCGGGGAGCTGTTTTTT. This translates into CASSSQLSNTGELFF.

The chain has TRBV7-6 and TRBJ2-6, with D possibly matching TRBD1 (5 bases). Per germline, CDR1 SGHVS and CDR2 FNYEAQ. V dropped 5 bases and J dropped 0 bases, with 8 bases sitting between them. This CDR3 is 15 amino acids long. CDR3 sequence reads: CASSRQSSGANVLTF. The CDR3 bases are TGTGCCAGCAGCCGACAGAGCTCTGGGGCCAACGTCCTGACTTTC.

J is TRBJ2-2 and V is TRBV2, with 7 bases fitting TRBD1. Unmatched junction bases numbered 5, after V lost 7 bases and J lost 0 bases. The CDR3 consists of 15 residues. Germline CDR1 and CDR2: SNHLY and FYNNEI. In DNA form, the CDR3 reads TGTGCCAGCACCGCAGACAGGGCGAACACCGGGGAGCTGTTTTTT. Its protein product is CASTADRANTGELFF.

The V and J genes are TRBV5-4 and TRBJ2-7; TRBD1 matches at 10 bases. The J segment lost 2 bases and the V segment lost 0 bases, leaving 11 bases of the junction unmatched. This CDR3 is built from 18 residues. Germline CDR1 SGHNT, CDR2 YYREEE (reference sequence). The CDR3 loop is CASSLGGQGTSYPYEQYF. CDR3 DNA sequence: TGTGCCAGCAGCTTGGGGGGACAGGGGACTTCTTACCCCTACGAGCAGTACTTC.

V gene TRBV11-2 combines with J gene TRBJ2-1, with 10 bases identical to TRBD1. The V and J ends lost 3 bases and 6 bases, in that order; junction bases with no gene match: 8. The CDR3 has 16 amino acids. The germline V gene has CDR1 SGHAT and CDR2 FQNNGV. The CDR3 region has the DNA TGTGCCAGCAGCTTTACGACAGGGGGCGCCGGCAATGAGCAGTTCTTC. This sequence encodes CASSFTTGGAGNEQFF.

This clone was detected only a few times. The chain links TRBV7-2 to TRBJ2-3; the D is unclear. Looked up from germline, CDR1 is SGHTA and CDR2 is FQGNSA. V dropped 2 bases and J dropped 0 bases, with 9 bases sitting between them. CDR3 length: 15 amino acids. CDR3 bases: TGTGCCAGCAGCTTACGCGGCTCTAGCACAGATACGCAGTATTTT. It yields the protein CASSLRGSSTDTQYF.

The chain links TRBV6-4 to TRBJ1-1; no firm D call. CDR1 MRHNA and CDR2 SNTAGT come from the germline V gene. CDR3 length equals 15 residues. Deletions cut 4 bases from V and 0 bases from J, with 12 bases between. The CDR3 loop reads CASSVEDSMNTEAFF. CDR3 bases: TGTGCCAGCAGTGTCGAGGATTCCATGAACACTGAAGCTTTCTTT.

The chain is built from TRBV7-9 and TRBJ2-5, with 7 bases matching TRBD1. The better agreement between TRBJ2-7 and the DNA end casts doubt on the J call. CDR1 SEHNR and CDR2 FQNEAQ come from the germline V gene (reference sequence). The CDR3 extends over 14 amino acids. CDR3 amino acids: CASSSRDRAYEQYF. The DNA for the CDR3 is TGTGCCAGCAGCTCCCGGGACAGAGCCTACGAGCAGTACTTC.

The chain is built from TRBV7-2 and TRBJ2-1; TRBD2 matches at 14 bases. This CDR3 is 16 amino acids long. J was trimmed by 10 bases and V by 5 bases; bases with no gene match: 10. In germline, CDR1 is SGHTA, CDR2 FQGNSA. The CDR3 spells CASSPRLAGGGWEQFF. CDR3 DNA sequence: TGTGCCAGCAGCCCCCGACTAGCGGGAGGGGGCTGGGAGCAGTTCTTC.

The CDR3 DNA follows: TGTGCCAGCAGTTTGGGACAGGGGGCCTATGGCTACACCTTC. As protein: CASSLGQGAYGYTF. This chain joins TRBV27 and TRBJ1-2, with 12 bases that match TRBD1. V gave up 3 bases and J gave up 4 bases; unmatched junction bases: 0. The CDR3 has 14 amino acids. CDR1 and CDR2 from the germline V gene are MNHEY and SMNVEV (reference sequence).

The CDR3 region has the DNA TGCAGCGTACTTATATCTGGGGCCAACGTCCTGACTTTC. This gives the protein CSVLISGANVLTF. The gene calls are TRBV29-1 and TRBJ2-6; D call uncertain. This CDR3 contains 13 residues. CDR1 and CDR2 (germline): SQVTM, ANQGSEA. V lost 6 bases and J 1 base, leaving 7 bases between the germline ends. Full variable domain (missing parts from reference TRBV29-1 and TRBJ2-6): SAVISQKPSRDICQRGTSLTIQCQVDSQVTMMFWYRQQPGQSLTLIATANQGSEATYESGFVIDKFPISRPNLTFSTLTVSNMSPEDSSIYLCSVLISGANVLTFGAGSRLTVL.

V and J are TRBV14 and TRBJ1-2; no clear D gene. V gave up 0 bases and J gave up 6 bases, with 8 bases separating them. Germline V gene lookup returns CDR1 SGHDN and CDR2 FVKESK. This CDR3 has 13 amino acids. CDR3 region: CASSQEVRDGYTF. CDR3 coding DNA: TGTGCCAGCAGCCAAGAGGTGAGGGATGGCTACACCTTC.

This chain connects TRBV6-5 to TRBJ2-2; 9 bases match TRBD2. CDR1 and CDR2 (germline): MNHEY, SVGAGI. V was clipped by 4 bases and J by 7 bases; unmatched bases: 7. This CDR3 is built from 15 residues. The chain's CDR3 is CASSSAGGPVGELFF. The DNA for the CDR3 is TGTGCCAGCAGTTCGGCGGGAGGGCCGGTCGGGGAGCTGTTTTTT.

The gene calls are TRBV19 and TRBJ2-7; 8 bases line up with TRBD2. Germline V gene data show CDR1 as LNHDA and CDR2 as SQIVND (reference sequence). The J segment lost 3 bases and the V segment lost 3 bases, leaving 7 bases of the junction unmatched. This CDR3 contains 15 residues. The CDR3 loop reads CASSILSGSNYEQYF. The CDR3 coding sequence is TGTGCCAGTAGTATCCTGAGCGGGAGTAACTACGAGCAGTACTTC. Based on the CDR3 plus reference TRBV19 and TRBJ2-7, the full variable domain is DGGITQSPKYLFRKEGQNVTLSCEQNLNHDAMYWYRQDPGQGLRLIYYSQIVNDFQKGDIAEGYSVSREKKESFPLTVTSAQKNPTAFYLCASSILSGSNYEQYFGPGTRLTVT.

The chain joins TRBV7-3 to TRBJ2-1, with 8 bases that match TRBD1. V was clipped by 5 bases and J by 3 bases; unmatched bases: 6. This CDR3 is 15 amino acids long. CDR1 and CDR2 (germline): SGHTA, FQGTGA. CDR3 sequence (DNA): TGTGCCAGCAGCCCAGGACAGGGCAGCTACAATGAGCAGTTCTTC. Its protein product is CASSPGQGSYNEQFF. The entire variable domain, with the rest obtained from reference TRBV7-3 and TRBJ2-1, is as follows: GAGVSQTPSNKVTEKGKYVELRCDPISGHTALYWYRQSLGQGPEFLIYFQGTGAADDSGLPNDRFFAVRPEGSVSTLKIQRTERGDSAVYLCASSPGQGSYNEQFFGPGTRLTVL.

The chain links TRBV18 to TRBJ2-5; 7 bases agree with TRBD1. The V gene end was trimmed by 2 bases and the J gene end by 1 base; junction bases not matched to a gene: 7. CDR1 and CDR2 (germline): KGHSH, LQKENI. The CDR3 is made up of 16 amino acids. In DNA, the CDR3 is TGTGCCAGCTCACCAATTGGCGCAGGGGGCCAAGAGACCCAGTACTTC. Its protein is CASSPIGAGGQETQYF.

Notes on this clone: The missing conserved phenylalanine or tryptophan at the end of this CDR3 makes a read error likely. The V gene is TRBV19, the J gene TRBJ2-2; 7 bases line up with TRBD1. Germline V CDR1 and CDR2: LNHDA, SQIVND (reference sequence). J was trimmed by 4 bases and V by 3 bases; bases with no gene match: 2. The CDR3 has 14 amino acids. CDR3 sequence: CASSIPGGTGELFL. As DNA, the CDR3 is TGTGCCAGTAGTATCCCAGGGGGCACCGGGGAGCTGTTTCTT.

This chain links TRBV7-8 with TRBJ2-1, with D perhaps matching TRBD2 (6 bases). The CDR3 has 14 amino acids. V shed 8 bases and J shed 6 bases, with 17 bases lying between them. Germline loops: CDR1 SGHVS, CDR2 FQNEAQ. CDR3 in DNA: TGTGCCAGCGGTAAGGGCCGACTAGTCAATGAGCAGTTCTTC. It codes for CASGKGRLVNEQFF.

The CDR3 DNA follows: TGTGCCAGCAGCCCGAGACAGGGGGCGCGGTCCGGGGAGCTGTTTTTT. Its translation: CASSPRQGARSGELFF. The V call is TRBV9, the J call TRBJ2-2, with TRBD1 identical over 10 bases. J gave up 6 bases and V 4 bases, and 9 bases lay outside the gene matches. There are 16 residues in the CDR3. Germline V gives CDR1 SGDLS, CDR2 YYNGEE.

This rearrangement joins TRBV6-5 to TRBJ2-4, with D unresolved. The germline V gene encodes CDR1 MNHEY and CDR2 SVGAGI. The CDR3 is 15 amino acids. The V gene lost 2 bases and the J gene lost 7 bases, with 15 bases spanning the gap. The CDR3 spells CASSYDRTGINIQYF. The CDR3 DNA sequence: TGTGCCAGCAGTTACGATCGAACGGGTATTAACATTCAGTACTTC.

The rearrangement uses TRBV5-4 and TRBJ1-1; the D is unclear. V was pared by 2 bases and J by 1 base, with 15 bases between. The germline gives CDR1 SGHNT, CDR2 YYREEE (reference sequence). The CDR3 has 16 amino acids. DNA of the CDR3: TGTGCCAGCAGCTTAGTCGGTGGCGCGGGGAACACTGAAGCTTTCTTT. This codes for CASSLVGGAGNTEAFF.

The V gene is TRBV25-1, the J gene TRBJ2-1, with TRBD1 as a possible D gene (6 bases). Germline V CDR1 and CDR2: MGHDK, SYGVNS. Trimming took off 6 bases at V and 0 bases at J, with 12 bases between the two ends. The length of the CDR3 is 15 residues. The CDR3 DNA is TGTGCCAGCAGCCTGGACAGCCGCTCCTACAATGAGCAGTTCTTC. Protein product: CASSLDSRSYNEQFF.

The CDR3 here is CASSLWAQNTGELFF. CDR3 DNA: TGTGCCAGCAGCTTATGGGCCCAAAACACCGGGGAGCTGTTTTTT. The chain employs TRBV7-2 and TRBJ2-2; D unresolved. V lost 2 bases and J 2 bases, leaving 9 bases between the germline ends. Germline CDR1 SGHTA, CDR2 FQGNSA. This CDR3 contains 15 residues.

The chain is built from TRBV13 and TRBJ2-1; D remains unclear. Trimming took 1 base from V and 8 from J, leaving 15 bases between them. The CDR3 sequence is 15 residues long. Germline V gives CDR1 PRHDT, CDR2 FYEKMQ (reference sequence). The CDR3 nucleotides read TGTGCCAGCAGCTTAGACACACGCGGATCCCATGAGCAGTTCTTC. Amino acid sequence: CASSLDTRGSHEQFF.

The CDR3 spells CASSDSRGGPETQYF. The CDR3 DNA is TGTGCCAGCAGCGACTCCCGGGGGGGGCCAGAGACCCAGTACTTC. The chain recombines TRBV9 with TRBJ2-5; TRBD2 aligns across 8 bases. The CDR3 runs to 15 residues. V lost 3 bases to trimming and J lost 4 bases; unmatched junction nucleotides: 8. Germline V gene data show CDR1 as SGDLS and CDR2 as YYNGEE. Full variable domain (outside the CDR3, taken from reference TRBV9 and TRBJ2-5): DSGVTQTPKHLITATGQRVTLRCSPRSGDLSVYWYQQSLDQGLQFLIQYYNGEERAKGNILERFSAQQFPDLHSELNLSSLELGDSALYFCASSDSRGGPETQYFGPGTRLLVL.

This chain connects TRBV7-9 to TRBJ2-4; D may be TRBD1 (6 bases). V shed 4 bases and J shed 3 bases, with 10 bases lying between them. Per the germline V gene, CDR1 is SEHNR and CDR2 is FQNEAQ (reference sequence). The CDR3 extends over 14 amino acids. The CDR3 protein is CASSSQTGKNIQYF. The CDR3 DNA reads TGTGCCAGCAGCTCCCAGACAGGCAAAAACATTCAGTACTTC. The whole variable domain, filled in from reference TRBV7-9 and TRBJ2-4, reads DTGVSQNPRHKITKRGQNVTFRCDPISEHNRLYWYRQTLGQGPEFLTYFQNEAQLEKSRLLSDRFSAERPKGSFSTLEIQRTEQGDSAMYLCASSSQTGKNIQYFGAGTRLSVL.

The chain recombines TRBV9 with TRBJ2-1; 9 positions agree with TRBD2. V shed 0 bases, J shed 7 bases, and the junction held 5 bases outside the gene matches. Germline V gives CDR1 SGDLS, CDR2 YYNGEE. The CDR3 has 15 residues. CDR3 sequence reads: CASSVASGKGNEQFF. In DNA form, the CDR3 reads TGTGCCAGCAGCGTAGCTAGCGGGAAAGGAAATGAGCAGTTCTTC.